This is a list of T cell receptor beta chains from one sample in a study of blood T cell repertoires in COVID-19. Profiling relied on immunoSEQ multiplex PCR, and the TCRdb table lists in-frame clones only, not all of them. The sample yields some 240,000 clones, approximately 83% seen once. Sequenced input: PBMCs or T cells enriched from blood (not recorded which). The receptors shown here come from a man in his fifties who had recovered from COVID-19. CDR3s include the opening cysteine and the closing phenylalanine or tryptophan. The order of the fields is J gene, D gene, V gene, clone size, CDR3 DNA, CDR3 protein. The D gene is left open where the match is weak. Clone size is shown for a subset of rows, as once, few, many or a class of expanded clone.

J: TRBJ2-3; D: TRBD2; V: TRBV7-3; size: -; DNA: TGTGCCAGCAGCTTAATCGGGGGACTACGACTCACAGATACGCAGTATTTT; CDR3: CASSLIGGLRLTDTQYF
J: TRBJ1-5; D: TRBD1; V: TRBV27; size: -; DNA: TGTGCCAGCAGTTCGACAGCGGGACAGGGAACCTATCAGCCCCAGCATTTT; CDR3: CASSSTAGQGTYQPQHF
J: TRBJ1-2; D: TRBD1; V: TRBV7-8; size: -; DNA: TGTGCCAGCAGCTTAGGCGTACAGGGGGAGGGCTACACCTTC; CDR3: CASSLGVQGEGYTF
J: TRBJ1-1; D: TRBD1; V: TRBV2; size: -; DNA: TGTGCCAGCAGCGGAAGCCGACAGGGCAACACTGAAGCTTTCTTT; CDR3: CASSGSRQGNTEAFF
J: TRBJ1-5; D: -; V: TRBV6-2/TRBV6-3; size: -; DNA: TGTGCCAGCAGTTATGGGCGCATAGGCAATCAGCCCCAGCATTTT; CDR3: CASSYGRIGNQPQHF
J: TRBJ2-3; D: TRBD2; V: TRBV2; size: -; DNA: TGTGCCAGCAGTGCGGGGGGGAGTTCAGATACGCAGTATTTT; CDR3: CASSAGGSSDTQYF
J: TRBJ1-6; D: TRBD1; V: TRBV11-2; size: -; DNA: TGTGCCAGCATCGACGGTGACAGGGCAAATTCACCCCTCCACTTT; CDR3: CASIDGDRANSPLHF
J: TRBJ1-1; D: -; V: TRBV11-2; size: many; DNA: TGTGCCAGCAGCTTTCAGGGGAACACTGAAGCTTTCTTT; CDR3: CASSFQGNTEAFF
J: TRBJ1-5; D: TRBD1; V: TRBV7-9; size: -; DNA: TGTGCCAGCAGTTTATATGCTGGACAGGGGTATAGCAATCAGCCCCAGCATTTT; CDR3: CASSLYAGQGYSNQPQHF
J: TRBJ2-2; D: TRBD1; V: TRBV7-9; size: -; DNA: TGTGCCAGCAGGATGGAAACAGGGGCCGGCGGGGAGCTGTTTTTT; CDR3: CASRMETGAGGELFF